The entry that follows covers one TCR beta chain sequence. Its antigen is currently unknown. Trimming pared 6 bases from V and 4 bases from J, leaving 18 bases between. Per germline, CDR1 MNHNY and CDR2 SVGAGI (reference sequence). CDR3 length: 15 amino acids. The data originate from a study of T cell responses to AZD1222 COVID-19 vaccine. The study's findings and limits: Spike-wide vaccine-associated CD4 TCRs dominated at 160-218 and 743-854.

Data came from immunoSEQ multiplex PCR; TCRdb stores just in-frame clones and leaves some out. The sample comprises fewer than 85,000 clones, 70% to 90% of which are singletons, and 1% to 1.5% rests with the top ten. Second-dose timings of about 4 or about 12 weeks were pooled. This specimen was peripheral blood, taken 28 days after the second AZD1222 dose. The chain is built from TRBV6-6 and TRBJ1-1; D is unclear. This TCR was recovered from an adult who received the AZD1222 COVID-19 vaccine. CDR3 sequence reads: CASSPHQVGLTEAFF. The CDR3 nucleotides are TGTGCCAGCAGCCCGCACCAGGTCGGACTCACTGAAGCTTTCTTT.